This T cell receptor (beta chain) was documented in a study of PD-L1 blockade in urothelial cancer. The assay was immunoSEQ multiplex PCR, and TCRdb's table has in-frame clones only and misses some. The table has roughly 91,000 clones, 85% seen once. This sample's time point: pretreatment peripheral blood. Urothelial carcinoma, locally advanced or metastatic, affected the patients. V lost 4 bases, J lost 1 base, and 10 bases stayed unmatched. CDR1 is SGHNT, CDR2 YENEEA, per germline. This CDR3 spans 17 amino acids. The receptor was isolated from a man aged 55 to 70 with urothelial cancer. The V call is TRBV11-3, the J call TRBJ1-2; 9 positions agree with TRBD1. The sample here was PBMCs, taken around atezolizumab (anti-PD-L1) treatment. The CDR3 nucleotides are TGTGCCAGCAGCTCTCAGGCCGGGACAGGGCGTAACTATGGCTACACCTTC. Protein sequence: CASSSQAGTGRNYGYTF.